A selection of T cell receptor beta chains follows, all from one sample in a study of preoperative IRX-2 immunotherapy in early breast cancer. This table comes from immunoSEQ multiplex PCR, and its TCRdb copy is limited to in-frame clones, with some not included. The sample lists about 98,000 clones; roughly 88% were seen once. The starting material was tumor tissue, obtained after IRX-2 immunotherapy. These receptor sequences come from a human donor with breast cancer. CDR3s include the opening cysteine and the closing phenylalanine or tryptophan.

TRBV18,TRBJ1-1,CASSPLQNTEAFF
TRBV5-1,TRBJ1-1,CASSLAGTGSEAFF
TRBV28,TRBJ2-1,CASRQDHGDHNEQFF
TRBV29-1,TRBJ2-3,CSVVRQSTDTQYF
TRBV11-3,TRBJ2-1,CASSSSDYPSSYNEQFF
TRBV28,TRBJ1-5,CASKTLDREWQPQHF
TRBV5-1,TRBJ2-3,CASSLGLAEDTDTQYF
TRBV18,TRBJ2-3,CASSRQDGGTDTQYF
TRBV29-1,TRBJ1-1,CSVEPGQGVGAFF
TRBV12-5,TRBJ2-1,CASISAGKPGNEQFF
TRBV18,TRBJ1-2,CASSPKGGIKGYTF
TRBV30,TRBJ1-2,CAWSEQGGYGYTF
TRBV29-1,TRBJ1-2,CSVDRREDYGYTF
TRBV7-8,TRBJ1-4,CASSLGGTDINEKLFF
TRBV12-2,TRBJ2-1,CAEGRGSNSYNEQFF
TRBV16,TRBJ2-7,CASSPGQGLHSSYEQYF
TRBV29-1,TRBJ2-7,CSVVLAAADPYEQYF
TRBV30,TRBJ2-5,CAWGQGIEETQYF
TRBV28,TRBJ1-5,CASRTGRNQPQHF
TRBV7-1,TRBJ2-3,CASSYGQQADTQYF
TRBV5-1,TRBJ1-4,CASSLGTGRNEKLFF
TRBV10-3,TRBJ1-2,CAISESKGDYGYTF
TRBV10-2,TRBJ2-7,CASSESRQNEQYF
TRBV10-2,TRBJ1-5,CASSRGYSTYNSNQPQHF
TRBV6-8,TRBJ1-1,CASSYYFRAKGGRTGEAFF
TRBV11-3,TRBJ2-3,CASSSPFGADTQYF
TRBV11-3,TRBJ1-2,CASSLEVPVYGYTF
TRBV18,TRBJ1-2,CASSLREVLERGAPRGYTF
TRBV11-3,TRBJ1-6,CASSSVDVYNSPLHF
TRBV19,TRBJ2-2,CASSDNWNTGELFF
TRBV6-8,TRBJ1-2,CASRTGGLYGYTF
TRBV2,TRBJ2-1,CASSLIGNEQFF